The clone carrying this TCR beta chain has a count of ten or more. The antigen remains undetermined. The sample originates from a study of blood T cells in healthy people across ages. Findings of the study overall: Older individuals had lower TCR beta diversity per million T cells (the decline was roughly linear). Unsorted PBMC material precluded a definitive naive versus antigen-experienced comparison.

Through a sample-barcoded 5' primer and a J-beta primer mix, a second PCR was run for about 6 to 11 cycles. Each of the cDNA molecules was tagged by a template-switch adaptor with 12 random nucleotides. One entry per CDR3 protein results from TCRdb running MiXCR on the 5' RACE reads. The sample lists about 650,000 distinct CDR3 sequences, roughly 32% occurring once. The receptor's source is a woman over 75 in good health. What was sequenced was blood.

The CDR3 reads CASSLTSGGDTQYF. The CDR3 DNA reads TGTGCCAGCAGCTTGACTAGCGGGGGAGATACGCAGTATTTT. V is TRBV7-9 and J is TRBJ2-3, with TRBD2 identical over 12 bases. The junction had 0 bases not matched to a gene; V was cut back by 3 bases and J by 5 bases. The germline CDR1 and CDR2 sequences are SEHNR and FQNEAQ (reference sequence). This CDR3 has 14 residues.